The text below deals with one TCR beta chain. The data were obtained in a study of blood T cell repertoires in COVID-19. Study as a whole: Collection of acute and convalescent COVID-19 samples took place in the United States, Italy and Spain. PBMCs, B-cell-depleted T cells, or T cells provided the cDNA or gDNA that made up the material.

Authors' processing steps: How many nucleated cells were present was estimated from reference gene primer amplification. Assay: immunoSEQ multiplex PCR; the TCRdb copy retains only in-frame clones and omits some. V, J and clone size were drawn from that table, and D and trimming were deduced from the DNA. The sample has about 240,000 clones, about nine tenths seen once. CDR3 length equals 18 residues. CDR1 and CDR2 (germline): SGDLS, YYNGEE. The trim removed 0 bases at V and 7 bases at J, leaving 8 bases unmatched. Input material: peripheral blood. This receptor was identified in a man aged 55 to 69 who had recovered from COVID-19. This chain connects TRBV9 to TRBJ2-1; the match to TRBD2 covers 15 bases. The CDR3 nucleotides read TGTGCCAGCAGCGTAGGATTAGGGACTAGCGGGGGGTTAAATGAGCAGTTCTTC. Translated: CASSVGLGTSGGLNEQFF. The entire variable domain, with the rest obtained from reference TRBV9 and TRBJ2-1, is as follows: DSGVTQTPKHLITATGQRVTLRCSPRSGDLSVYWYQQSLDQGLQFLIQYYNGEERAKGNILERFSAQQFPDLHSELNLSSLELGDSALYFCASSVGLGTSGGLNEQFFGPGTRLTVL.